This TCR beta chain stems from a study of T cells in narcolepsy. Study overall: Donors had narcolepsy type 1 or type 2, or were healthy controls.

Libraries were prepared by immunoSEQ multiplex PCR; TCRdb keeps only in-frame clonotypes and omits some of them. Altogether about 17,000 clones are present, over 60% being singletons, with the ten largest covering 14% to 15%. CDR1 is SEHNR, CDR2 FQNEAQ, per germline (reference sequence). Trimming took off 5 bases at V and 2 bases at J, with 9 bases between the two ends. CDR3 length: 13 amino acids. Study findings and constraints: Comparing one patient's CSF and blood CD4+ clonotypes highlighted HCRT- and TRIB2-specific autoreactive clonotypes. Reportedly, autoreactive clonotypes were serially detected in patients' blood but not controls'.

Concerning this clone itself: The antigen is unknown.

The sequencing sample was made of CD45RA- memory CD8+ T cells from PBMCs. The chain is built from TRBV7-9 and TRBJ2-5; the D gene is possibly TRBD2 (6 bases). The clonotype originates from a human donor with narcolepsy. The CDR3 sequence: CASSIGLQETQYF. CDR3 nucleotide sequence: TGTGCCAGCAGCATCGGACTACAAGAGACCCAGTACTTC. Full variable domain (remainder filled in from reference TRBV7-9 and TRBJ2-5): DTGVSQNPRHKITKRGQNVTFRCDPISEHNRLYWYRQTLGQGPEFLTYFQNEAQLEKSRLLSDRFSAERPKGSFSTLEIQRTEQGDSAMYLCASSIGLQETQYFGPGTRLLVL.